Listed here are 5 T cell receptor beta chains from one sample, sequenced in a study of T-cell memory formation after mild COVID-19. TCRdb used MiXCR to reprocess the 5' RACE reads, holding one entry per CDR3 protein. The table shows approximately 100,000 distinct CDR3 sequences, with approximately 15% occurring only once. Sequenced material: PBMCs or a T cell subset sorted from them (not recorded which). Every receptor here comes from an adult woman who had mild COVID-19 (a few samples of this study predate the infection). Cell type and time point are not known.

This clonotype was recorded a few times. This rearrangement joins TRBV7-7 to TRBJ1-1, with D perhaps TRBD1 (5 bases). This CDR3 has 15 amino acids. The germline V gene has CDR1 SSHAT and CDR2 FNYEAQ (reference sequence). Trimming cost V 1 base and J 0 bases, with 9 bases left between them. CDR3 nucleotides: TGTGCCAGCAGCTTAGTCAGGGAAATGAACACTGAAGCTTTCTTT. Protein product: CASSLVREMNTEAFF.

This clonotype appeared a few times. This CDR3 reads CSVDLAPNEQFF. CDR3 bases: TGCAGCGTTGACTTGGCGCCCAATGAGCAGTTCTTC. The gene calls are TRBV29-1 and TRBJ2-1; no clear D gene. CDR1 SQVTM and CDR2 ANQGSEA come from the germline V gene. Trimming cost V 3 bases and J 6 bases, with 9 bases left between them. The CDR3 is 12 amino acids.

This clonotype has just a few counts. The chain joins TRBV10-2 to TRBJ2-3, with D hard to call. V lost 7 bases, J lost 5 bases, and 25 bases lay in between. The CDR3 is 17 amino acids. From germline, CDR1 is WSHSY and CDR2 SAAADI. The CDR3 DNA reads as TGCGCCAGCACCCCCCTTGGTATAGCTGACATAGGAGATACGCAGTATTTT. Protein product: CASTPLGIADIGDTQYF.

There are a few counts of this clonotype. The chain combines TRBV6-5 with TRBJ2-1; TRBD2 matches at 13 bases. This CDR3 has 16 amino acids. J gave up 4 bases and V 6 bases, and 6 bases lay outside the gene matches. Per the germline V gene, CDR1 is MNHEY and CDR2 is SVGAGI. The CDR3 here is CASSLGTSGKYNEQFF. CDR3 nucleotide sequence: TGTGCCAGCAGCCTCGGGACTAGCGGGAAATACAATGAGCAGTTCTTC.

The chain couples TRBV7-6 to TRBJ2-2; D uncertain. The CDR3 has 12 amino acids. Per germline, CDR1 SGHVS and CDR2 FNYEAQ. Trimming pared 5 bases from V and 10 bases from J, leaving 11 bases between. CDR3 sequence: CASSLSGAELFF. CDR3 DNA: TGTGCCAGCAGCCTGAGTGGCGCGGAGCTGTTTTTT.